The present T cell receptor beta chain was sequenced within a study of cytomegalovirus exposure and HLA in healthy donors. PCR amplification relied on 60 Vbeta primers (plus 13 Jbeta primers). Here immunoSEQ multiplex PCR was the method, and the copy in TCRdb shows in-frame clones only, minus some. The repertoire has about 160,000 clones, around 76% of them found once; the top ten carry roughly 2%. The V gene lost 3 bases and the J gene lost 11 bases, with 12 bases spanning the gap. The V gene's germline CDR1 is LNHNV and CDR2 YYDKDF (reference sequence). The CDR3 is 12 amino acids. This sequence originates from a female donor in good health and CMV-seronegative. This chain links TRBV15 with TRBJ2-3, with D possibly matching TRBD2 (7 bases). Sequencing was carried out using PBMCs. DNA of the CDR3: TGTGCCACCAGCAGTGGGGAGGGGGAGCAGTATTTT. Translated, it gives CATSSGEGEQYF.